The present entry profiles one T cell receptor beta chain with its context. Losses at the gene ends were 6 bases for V and 3 bases for J; bases not matched to a gene: 5. In germline, CDR1 is LGHNT, CDR2 FRNRAP. The CDR3 has 15 amino acids. These data belong to a study of Ad26.COV2.S vaccination and SARS-CoV-2 variants. Repertoires were generated with immunoSEQ multiplex PCR, while TCRdb's copy carries only in-frame clones and drops some. In the table there are some 340,000 clones, more than 70% of which are singletons. The treatment here: 15 to 20 received Ad26.COV2.S at low or high dose, single or two shots; 5 received placebo; per-sample allocation not given. All samples were drawn on day 63, counting from the first vaccine or placebo injection.

The receptor's source is a person between 18 and 59 years old who received the Ad26.COV2.S COVID-19 vaccine or a placebo. The rearrangement joins TRBV12-5 to TRBJ2-5, with TRBD2 identical over 12 bases. Sequenced here: peripheral blood, sampled in a trial of Ad26.COV2.S vaccine versus placebo. In DNA, the CDR3 is TGTGCTAGTGGACCAGGACTAGCGGGGAAAGAGACCCAGTACTTC. Its protein product is CASGPGLAGKETQYF.